The rows below give T cell receptor beta chains drawn from one sample of a study of CD8 T cells in Susac syndrome. TCRdb recomputed calls from the immunoSEQ multiplex PCR reads with MiXCR, one row per CDR3 protein. The sample carries about 200,000 distinct CDR3 sequences, roughly 96% recorded once. The sequencing sample was made of CD4+ T cells from PBMCs. These receptor sequences come from a human donor in good health. The CDR3 runs from the conserved cysteine through the conserved F or W. D genes are given only for firm matches. Only some rows state a clone size, as once, few, many or a class for expanded clones.

CDR3 DNA: TGTGCCATCCGAACAGGGGGGGCCTACAATGAGCAGTTCTTC; CDR3 protein: CAIRTGGAYNEQFF; clone size: .; J gene: TRBJ2-1; D gene: .; V gene: TRBV6-2/TRBV6-3
CDR3 DNA: TGCAGTGCTACAACAGGGACAGCTTTCTTT; CDR3 protein: CSATTGTAFF; clone size: .; J gene: TRBJ1-1; D gene: .; V gene: TRBV20-1
CDR3 DNA: TGTGCCTGGATTCGACTAGCGGGCCCCACAGATACGCAGTATTTT; CDR3 protein: CAWIRLAGPTDTQYF; clone size: .; J gene: TRBJ2-3; D gene: TRBD2; V gene: TRBV30
CDR3 DNA: TGTGCCACCAGTGATGGTCTGACCACTGAAGCTTTCTTT; CDR3 protein: CATSDGLTTEAFF; clone size: .; J gene: TRBJ1-1; D gene: .; V gene: TRBV24-1
CDR3 DNA: TGTGCCAGCTCACCCTCGTTGGGCGACAACTATGGCTACACCTTC; CDR3 protein: CASSPSLGDNYGYTF; clone size: .; J gene: TRBJ1-2; D gene: .; V gene: TRBV18
CDR3 DNA: TGTGCCAGCTCCCGAGAAGGGGGGAACACTGAAGCTTTCTTT; CDR3 protein: CASSREGGNTEAFF; clone size: .; J gene: TRBJ1-1; D gene: .; V gene: TRBV18
CDR3 DNA: TGCAGTGCCCCCCCGACTAGCGGGAAGGGAGAGCAGTTCTTC; CDR3 protein: CSAPPTSGKGEQFF; clone size: .; J gene: TRBJ2-1; D gene: TRBD2; V gene: TRBV20-1
CDR3 DNA: TGCGCCAGCAGCCCCCATTCCCGCACTCTGAACACTGAAGCTTTCTTT; CDR3 protein: CASSPHSRTLNTEAFF; clone size: .; J gene: TRBJ1-1; D gene: .; V gene: TRBV4-1
CDR3 DNA: TGTGCCAGCAGCTGGGCACCTGAAGAGACCCAGTACTTC; CDR3 protein: CASSWAPEETQYF; clone size: once; J gene: TRBJ2-5; D gene: .; V gene: TRBV11-2
CDR3 DNA: TGCAGTGCGAACAGGGGCAATGAGCAGTTCTTC; CDR3 protein: CSANRGNEQFF; clone size: .; J gene: TRBJ2-1; D gene: TRBD1; V gene: TRBV20-1
CDR3 DNA: TGTGCCAGCAGCTTAGGGGACGGATTACATGAGACCCAGTACTTC; CDR3 protein: CASSLGDGLHETQYF; clone size: .; J gene: TRBJ2-5; D gene: .; V gene: TRBV7-2
CDR3 DNA: TGTGCCAGCTCACCGGCCACGGATACGCAGTATTTT; CDR3 protein: CASSPATDTQYF; clone size: few; J gene: TRBJ2-3; D gene: .; V gene: TRBV18
CDR3 DNA: TGTGCCAGCAGCGACCCCCCCGGGGCTGGGGCCAACGTCCTGACTTTC; CDR3 protein: CASSDPPGAGANVLTF; clone size: .; J gene: TRBJ2-6; D gene: .; V gene: TRBV9
CDR3 DNA: TGTGCCAGCAGCGTAGGTCAATCCTACAATGAGCAGTTCTTC; CDR3 protein: CASSVGQSYNEQFF; clone size: .; J gene: TRBJ2-1; D gene: .; V gene: TRBV9
CDR3 DNA: TGTGCCAGCAGCTTAAGACGACAGGAGGTCGCTGAAGCTTTCTTT; CDR3 protein: CASSLRRQEVAEAFF; clone size: .; J gene: TRBJ1-1; D gene: .; V gene: TRBV5-4